The subject of this entry is one T cell receptor (beta chain). These data originate in a study of blood T cell repertoires in COVID-19. In the authors' workflow: Counts of nucleated cells, estimated from reference gene primer amplification, were obtained. Produced via immunoSEQ multiplex PCR; TCRdb's table is partial and in-frame only. From that table come the V and J calls and clone size; the DNA was used to work out D and trimming. The sample carries about 200,000 clones, approximately 80% recorded once. The receptor was isolated from a woman aged 55-69 years with acute COVID-19. The sequencing input was PBMCs or T cells enriched from blood (not recorded which).

The CDR3 loop is CASRPHNSYRGEAFF. The CDR3 DNA sequence: TGTGCCAGCAGGCCCCATAACAGTTATAGGGGGGAAGCTTTCTTT. The chain carries TRBV28 and TRBJ1-1; perhaps TRBD1 as D (6 bases). Trimming shortened V by 6 bases and J by 8 bases, and 22 bases separated the two germline ends. Germline CDR1 reads MDHEN; CDR2 reads SYDVKM. This CDR3 is 15 amino acids long.